Listed here are 11 T cell receptor beta chains from one sample, sequenced in a study of PD-1 blockade in classical Hodgkin lymphoma (dated by TCRdb to between 2020 and 2021). Explained via the paper, the time point label denotes: cycle 4 day 1 (C4D1), after more than five weeks of nivolumab. Every trial patient had relapsed following autologous stem cell transplantation, and prior brentuximab vedotin exposure was what differed among cohorts A, B and C. Using a Miltenyi CD4+ T cell isolation kit, CD4+ T cells were purified from thawed PBMCs through magnetic negative selection. Library preparation employed the immunoSEQ multiplex PCR assay. TCRdb holds this immuneACCESS table with in-frame rearrangements only. Some clones are missing; in checked studies, unresolved V genes explain under half, and the rest has no known cause. The sample data list tens of thousands of clones, and under 80% of these were observed just once. Of the sample, roughly 0.57% falls within the top ten clones.

Specimen: CD4+ T cells from blood, collected before the fourth cycle of nivolumab. These receptors all stem from a human donor with classical Hodgkin lymphoma.

Only one count was recorded for this clone. V usage is TRBV11-2 and J usage is TRBJ1-1; maybe TRBD1 (6 bases). Germline V gene sequence: CDR1 SGHAT, CDR2 FQNNGV. V lost 5 bases and J lost 6, with 16 bases in between. This CDR3 has 14 amino acids. The CDR3 loop is CASSPQGGVSEAFF. CDR3 nucleotides: TGTGCCAGCAGCCCGCAAGGGGGGGTTTCTGAAGCTTTCTTT.

This chain uses TRBV18 with TRBJ1-2, with 7 positions matching TRBD1. Germline V CDR1 and CDR2: KGHSH, LQKENI. J was trimmed by 3 bases and V by 3 bases; bases with no gene match: 1. The CDR3 is made up of 13 amino acids. The CDR3 loop reads CASSPDRDYGYTF. The CDR3 DNA reads as TGTGCCAGCTCACCTGACAGGGACTATGGCTACACCTTC.

The genes are TRBV4-2 and TRBJ1-3, with 8 positions matching TRBD1. The CDR3 loop spans 18 amino acids. The germline V gene encodes CDR1 LGHNA and CDR2 YNFKEQ. The V gene end was trimmed by 6 bases and the J gene end by 0 bases; junction bases not matched to a gene: 13. This CDR3 is CASSRQGRAASSGNTIYF. CDR3 DNA: TGTGCCAGCAGTCGACAGGGGCGCGCCGCCAGCTCTGGAAACACCATATATTTT.

CDR3 sequence: CASRTFSNQPQHF. CDR3 sequence (DNA): TGTGCCAGTAGGACATTTAGCAATCAGCCCCAGCATTTT. This chain joins TRBV19 and TRBJ1-5, with no clear D. CDR3 length equals 13 residues. Germline lookup yields CDR1 LNHDA and CDR2 SQIVND (reference sequence). The V gene lost 6 bases and the J gene lost 0 bases, with 6 bases spanning the gap.

This sequence joins TRBV7-2 and TRBJ2-7; maybe TRBD2 (6 bases). V was cut by 2 bases and J by 5 bases, with 16 bases left in between. The CDR3 runs to 15 residues. CDR1 and CDR2 (germline): SGHTA, FQGNSA. CDR3 nucleotides: TGTGCCAGCAGCTTATCGGGTTGGGGGGAGAACGAGCAGTACTTC. It yields the protein CASSLSGWGENEQYF.

V usage is TRBV5-1 and J usage is TRBJ2-1; TRBD1 might be the D (6 bases). The CDR3 contains 15 residues. Germline CDR1 reads SGHRS; CDR2 reads YFSETQ. V lost 2 bases, J lost 6 bases, and 15 bases lay in between. Here the CDR3 DNA reads TGCGCCAGCAGCTTATCCGGGACCAGGGGCAATGAGCAGTTCTTC. Its protein is CASSLSGTRGNEQFF.

The chain couples TRBV6-5 to TRBJ1-5; no definite D call. Germline CDR1 MNHEY, CDR2 SVGAGI. This CDR3 is 12 amino acids long. Trimming shortened V by 2 bases and J by 7 bases, and 6 bases separated the two germline ends. This chain's CDR3 is CASSYVRQPQHF. The CDR3, as DNA: TGTGCCAGCAGTTACGTACGACAGCCCCAGCATTTT.

This clone was seen more than once but under ten times. The chain links TRBV19 to TRBJ2-5, with D unresolved. Trimming shortened V by 5 bases and J by 0 bases, and 7 bases separated the two germline ends. This CDR3 spans 13 amino acids. Germline CDR1 LNHDA, CDR2 SQIVND (reference sequence). The CDR3 DNA reads TGTGCCAGTAGTTTTGCGTACCAAGAGACCCAGTACTTC. It is translated as CASSFAYQETQYF.

This sequence joins TRBV11-3 and TRBJ2-1; no clear D gene. Trimming took 1 base from V and 11 from J, leaving 9 bases between them. Germline loops: CDR1 SGHNT, CDR2 YENEEA. The CDR3 sequence is 12 residues long. The CDR3, as DNA: TGTGCCAGCAGCTTAGGACCCCAGAAGCAGTTCTTC. Its protein product is CASSLGPQKQFF.

The genes are TRBV30 and TRBJ2-7; the D is unclear. Trimming pared 3 bases from V and 2 bases from J, leaving 5 bases between. CDR3 length: 11 amino acids. Germline-derived CDR1 and CDR2 are GTSNPN and SVGIG (reference sequence). The CDR3 DNA reads as TGTGCCTGGAGCGGAACCTACGAGCAGTACTTC. It translates to CAWSGTYEQYF.

The chain combines TRBV2 with TRBJ2-1; possibly TRBD2 for D (5 bases). The germline CDR1 and CDR2 sequences are SNHLY and FYNNEI. The V and J ends lost 0 bases and 3 bases respectively, with 9 bases between them. This CDR3 has 15 residues. The CDR3 region has the DNA TGTGCCAGCAGTGAAGCGGGAGCGGTCTACAATGAGCAGTTCTTC. Translation: CASSEAGAVYNEQFF.